This TCR beta chain was sequenced during a study of shared T cell receptors in the human thymus. This CDR3 has 13 residues. CDR1 and CDR2 (germline): WSHSY, SAAADI. Trimming took 8 bases from V and 0 from J, leaving 9 bases between them. The method was immunoSEQ multiplex PCR; TCRdb's version includes in-frame clones alone and lacks a portion of them. The sample has over 650,000 clones, about 90% seen once. A further study also used this sample, focusing on human thymus T cells.

This TCR was sampled from a boy younger than two with a congenital heart defect. V is TRBV10-2 and J is TRBJ2-3, with D hard to call. Input material: thymocytes. CDR3: CASVGFSTDTQYF. The CDR3 DNA sequence: TGCGCCAGCGTGGGCTTTAGCACAGATACGCAGTATTTT.